Following are 23 T cell receptor beta chains from one sample sequenced in a study of T cell changes during pregnancy in multiple sclerosis. Sequenced by immunoSEQ multiplex PCR; TCRdb stores in-frame clones only, minus some. The table has around 56,000 clones, about 90% seen once. This material consisted of CD4+ T cells from peripheral blood mononuclear cells, taken in the first trimester of pregnancy. These receptors were obtained from a female donor with multiple sclerosis, enrolled in a pregnancy study.

In its sample, this clone was seen a few times. This chain connects TRBV25-1 to TRBJ1-4; 7 bases match TRBD1. The germline gives CDR1 MGHDK, CDR2 SYGVNS. There are 14 residues in the CDR3. Trimming removed 9 bases from V and 2 bases from J; junction bases left unmatched: 6. The DNA of the CDR3 is TGTGCCAGTCAGGGGGTGGGTACTAATGAAAAACTGTTTTTT. Its translation: CASQGVGTNEKLFF.

In regard to this clone: Other DNA sequences from this sample encode an identical CDR3 as well. The genes are TRBV18 and TRBJ2-5; 8 bases align to TRBD1. The CDR3 contains 13 residues. Trimming took 3 bases from V and 4 from J; bases not matched to a gene: 1. Germline V gene lookup returns CDR1 KGHSH and CDR2 LQKENI. Written as DNA, the CDR3 is TGTGCCAGCTCACCCACAGGGGGAGAGACCCAGTACTTC. Its translation is CASSPTGGETQYF.

V usage is TRBV19 and J usage is TRBJ1-5; D gene uncertain. Germline CDR1 LNHDA, CDR2 SQIVND (reference sequence). This CDR3 contains 14 residues. The germline V and J ends were trimmed by 3 bases and 9 bases, with 15 bases remaining between them. CDR3 nucleotides: TGTGCCAGTAGTATGCCGGGGTTAGCTCGGCCCCAGCATTTT. Its translation: CASSMPGLARPQHF.

CDR3 nucleotides: TGTGCCAGCAGGGGGACAGGGAGATCCACTGAAGCTTTCTTT. It codes for CASRGTGRSTEAFF. J is TRBJ1-1 and V is TRBV25-1, with 9 bases fitting TRBD1. The CDR3 is 14 residues long. Trimming removed 6 bases from V and 4 bases from J; junction bases left unmatched: 6. Germline CDR1 and CDR2: MGHDK and SYGVNS.

The V call is TRBV4-3, the J call TRBJ2-7; possible D gene TRBD2, 6 bases. The CDR3 length is 16 residues. The V gene lost 0 bases and the J gene lost 0 bases, with 12 bases spanning the gap. Germline lookup yields CDR1 LGHNA and CDR2 YSLEER. Written as DNA, the CDR3 is TGCGCCAGCAGCCAAGAGGCGCGGGGCCACTCCTACGAGCAGTACTTC. Translation: CASSQEARGHSYEQYF.

Remarks on this clone: Other DNA sequences in the same sample also yield this CDR3. This chain uses TRBV7-9 with TRBJ2-3; 11 bases line up with TRBD2. CDR3 size: 15 residues. Trimming removed 3 bases from V and 1 base from J; junction bases left unmatched: 0. Germline CDR1 is SEHNR and CDR2 is FQNEAQ (reference sequence). Here the CDR3 DNA reads TGTGCCAGCAGCTTGACTAGCGGGGGCACAGATACGCAGTATTTT. Protein product: CASSLTSGGTDTQYF.

Only one count was recorded for this clone. This sequence joins TRBV7-3 and TRBJ2-6, with D perhaps TRBD2 (5 bases). This CDR3 has 19 residues. V was clipped by 5 bases and J by 4 bases, with 24 bases between them. Germline CDR1 and CDR2: SGHTA and FQGTGA. The chain's CDR3 is CASSQEGRAQRVGANVLTF. CDR3 DNA: TGTGCCAGCAGCCAAGAAGGTCGGGCACAGAGGGTCGGGGCCAACGTCCTGACTTTC.

This rearrangement joins TRBV30 to TRBJ1-2; no definite D call. CDR1 GTSNPN and CDR2 SVGIG come from the germline V gene (reference sequence). Trimming removed 5 bases at V and 7 bases at J, with 8 bases between. The CDR3 covers 10 residues. In DNA form, the CDR3 reads TGTGCCTGGTTTGAGGCTGGCTACACCTTC. This codes for CAWFEAGYTF.

Here the CDR3 reads CASPGGSSGANVLTF. CDR3 sequence (DNA): TGTGCCAGCCCGGGGGGCTCGTCTGGGGCCAACGTCCTGACTTTC. V usage is TRBV18 and J usage is TRBJ2-6; possible D gene TRBD2, 7 bases. V lost 8 bases, J lost 1 base, and 12 bases lay in between. CDR1 is KGHSH and CDR2 is LQKENI in the germline V gene. CDR3 length: 15 amino acids.

V gene TRBV7-8 combines with J gene TRBJ1-1; TRBD1 agrees at 7 bases. The CDR3 loop spans 15 amino acids. V lost 5 bases and J lost 0; bases outside the gene matches: 6. Germline V gives CDR1 SGHVS, CDR2 FQNEAQ. CDR3: CASSPVTGMNTEAFF. CDR3 sequence (DNA): TGTGCCAGCAGCCCGGTGACAGGGATGAACACTGAAGCTTTCTTT.

In this sample, this clone turned up a few times. The chain uses TRBV2 and TRBJ1-1; D might be TRBD1 (5 bases). The CDR3 covers 13 residues. V was pared by 6 bases and J by 4 bases, with 12 bases between. Germline CDR1 and CDR2: SNHLY and FYNNEI. The CDR3: CASRLDSPTEAFF. The CDR3 DNA is TGTGCCAGCAGACTTGACAGTCCCACTGAAGCTTTCTTT.

On this clone: The sample holds other DNA sequences that translate to the same CDR3. CDR3: CASSPPGGGLHNEQFF. The CDR3 DNA sequence: TGTGCCAGCTCACCACCGGGGGGAGGCCTCCACAATGAGCAGTTCTTC. The rearrangement links TRBV18 to TRBJ2-1, with TRBD2 as a possible D gene (6 bases). The V gene's germline CDR1 is KGHSH and CDR2 LQKENI. Trimming removed 0 bases at V and 5 bases at J, with 14 bases between. The CDR3 length is 16 residues. Drawing the rest from reference TRBV18 and TRBJ2-1, the complete variable domain is NAGVMQNPRHLVRRRGQEARLRCSPMKGHSHVYWYRQLPEEGLKFMVYLQKENIIDESGMPKERFSAEFPKEGPSILRIQQVVRGDSAAYFCASSPPGGGLHNEQFFGPGTRLTVL.

The genes are TRBV19 and TRBJ2-5; TRBD2 agrees at 7 bases. The CDR3 is 12 amino acids. The V and J ends lost 5 bases and 7 bases, in that order; junction bases with no gene match: 4. The germline V gene has CDR1 LNHDA and CDR2 SQIVND (reference sequence). The CDR3 is CASSVSGTTQYF. Here the CDR3 DNA reads TGTGCCAGTAGTGTCAGCGGGACGACCCAGTACTTC.

This chain connects TRBV12-5 to TRBJ1-5; D uncertain. Germline V gene data show CDR1 as LGHNT and CDR2 as FRNRAP. The V end was cut by 2 bases, the J end by 4 bases, with 6 bases between. The CDR3 length is 13 residues. The CDR3 protein is CASGLSMNQPQHF. The CDR3 DNA reads TGTGCTAGTGGTTTGTCCATGAATCAGCCCCAGCATTTT.

The gene calls are TRBV5-4 and TRBJ2-3; 10 nucleotides line up with TRBD1. V lost 4 bases and J lost 5; bases outside the gene matches: 7. The CDR3 contains 15 residues. CDR1 is SGHNT, CDR2 YYREEE, per germline (reference sequence). The CDR3 protein is CASSPRTGGGDTQYF. Here the CDR3 DNA reads TGTGCCAGCAGCCCCAGGACAGGGGGGGGAGATACGCAGTATTTT. Filled out from reference TRBV5-4 and TRBJ2-3, the complete variable domain reads ETGVTQSPTHLIKTRGQQVTLRCSSQSGHNTVSWYQQALGQGPQFIFQYYREEENGRGNFPPRFSGLQFPNYSSELNVNALELDDSALYLCASSPRTGGGDTQYFGPGTRLTVL.

The chain carries TRBV7-9 and TRBJ2-1, with 7 bases fitting TRBD2. The CDR3 runs to 15 residues. V lost 7 bases to trimming and J lost 2 bases; unmatched junction nucleotides: 8. CDR1 and CDR2 from the germline V gene are SEHNR and FQNEAQ (reference sequence). The CDR3 DNA follows: TGTGCCAGCACCGTGTTGCTAGCGGCCTACAATGAGCAGTTCTTC. Translated, it gives CASTVLLAAYNEQFF.

The V call is TRBV27, the J call TRBJ1-2; a possible D gene is TRBD1 (5 bases). Between the trimmed V and J ends, which lost 4 bases and 8 bases, there was a span of 17 bases. The CDR3 length is 14 residues. Germline V gene lookup returns CDR1 MNHEY and CDR2 SMNVEV (reference sequence). CDR3 coding DNA: TGTGCCAGCAGTTATTTACCTTCAGGGATGGGCTACACCTTC. Its translation: CASSYLPSGMGYTF.

This clone turned up a few times. The chain combines TRBV6-5 with TRBJ2-3, with 8 bases that match TRBD2. V trimming: 2 bases; J trimming: 10 bases; junction bases outside the gene matches: 11. This CDR3 is 15 amino acids long. Germline V gene lookup returns CDR1 MNHEY and CDR2 SVGAGI. CDR3 DNA sequence: TGTGCCAGCAGTTACGTTGCGGGGGGCCCCTGGGCGCAGTATTTT. Residues: CASSYVAGGPWAQYF.

The genes are TRBV9 and TRBJ2-3; 11 bases map to TRBD2. CDR1 and CDR2 from the germline V gene are SGDLS and YYNGEE. V dropped 3 bases and J dropped 2; count of bases not matched to a gene: 8. The CDR3 contains 17 residues. DNA for the CDR3: TGTGCCAGCAGCGCCCGAGCTAGCGGGGGGCCCACAGATACGCAGTATTTT. Amino acid sequence: CASSARASGGPTDTQYF.

The gene calls are TRBV4-1 and TRBJ1-1; 8 bases are a match to TRBD1. V lost 3 bases and J lost 6; bases outside the gene matches: 9. Looked up from germline, CDR1 is MGHRA and CDR2 is YSYEKL. The CDR3 sequence is 15 residues long. The CDR3 here is CASSHVLRGLAEAFF. The DNA for the CDR3 is TGCGCCAGCAGCCACGTCCTCAGGGGGCTCGCTGAAGCTTTCTTT.

This clone was observed a single time. The CDR3 loop is CASSEGLGGGYNEQFF. The DNA of the CDR3 is TGTGCCAGCAGTGAAGGATTGGGAGGGGGTTACAATGAGCAGTTCTTC. The chain recombines TRBV2 with TRBJ2-1; D is perhaps TRBD2 (7 bases). This CDR3 region has 16 residues. Germline V gives CDR1 SNHLY, CDR2 FYNNEI. V lost 1 base, J lost 4 bases, and 14 bases lay in between.

The gene calls are TRBV7-2 and TRBJ2-7, with a tentative D call TRBD1 (5 bases). Germline V gene sequence: CDR1 SGHTA, CDR2 FQGNSA. The CDR3 is 14 residues long. Trimming shortened V by 7 bases and J by 6 bases, and 19 bases separated the two germline ends. CDR3 region: CASTGHDRFPEQYF. The CDR3 DNA sequence: TGTGCCAGCACCGGACACGACAGATTTCCCGAGCAGTACTTC.

There are a few counts of this clone. V gene TRBV4-3 combines with J gene TRBJ1-1, with no clear D. The CDR3 contains 13 residues. Per germline, CDR1 LGHNA and CDR2 YSLEER. Trimming shortened V by 3 bases and J by 2 bases, and 7 bases separated the two germline ends. DNA for the CDR3: TGCGCCAGCAGCCAGAGGGTTAACACTGAAGCTTTCTTT. Translated: CASSQRVNTEAFF.